This passage covers 16 T cell receptor beta chains from one sample sequenced in a study of blood T cell repertoires in COVID-19. Generated by immunoSEQ multiplex PCR, the TCRdb table keeps only in-frame clones and is missing some. The data show roughly 100,000 clones, roughly 84% seen once. The source material was peripheral blood. These receptors all stem from a human donor in a cohort sampled during active COVID-19.

The chain links TRBV28 to TRBJ2-4, with D possibly matching TRBD2 (6 bases). The germline V gene has CDR1 MDHEN and CDR2 SYDVKM. This CDR3 contains 15 residues. V lost 1 base, J lost 9 bases, and 16 bases lay in between. CDR3 sequence: CASSLLGSGRSIQYF. For the CDR3, the DNA is TGTGCCAGCAGTTTATTGGGGTCAGGGAGGAGCATTCAGTACTTC.

The chain joins TRBV19 to TRBJ2-7; weak D call: TRBD1 (6 bases). Trimming shortened V by 3 bases and J by 2 bases, and 11 bases separated the two germline ends. From germline, CDR1 is LNHDA and CDR2 SQIVND (reference sequence). CDR3 length equals 14 residues. CDR3 sequence reads: CASSMGAGTYEQYF. The CDR3 nucleotides are TGTGCCAGTAGTATGGGGGCAGGGACCTACGAGCAGTACTTC.

This clone has a handful of counts. This sequence joins TRBV5-6 and TRBJ2-4; D is possibly TRBD1 (5 bases). Between the trimmed V and J ends, which lost 0 bases and 0 bases, there was a span of 10 bases. The CDR3 runs 16 residues. Germline V CDR1 and CDR2: SGHDT, YYEEEE. CDR3 bases: TGTGCCAGCAGCTTGGAGGGGATCTTAGCCAAAAACATTCAGTACTTC. Translating it yields CASSLEGILAKNIQYF.

CDR3 residues: CAWSGSLERGIYNEQFF. The CDR3 DNA sequence: TGTGCCTGGAGTGGCTCGTTGGAGCGGGGGATCTACAATGAGCAGTTCTTC. This chain joins TRBV30 and TRBJ2-1; 8 positions agree with TRBD2. With 1 base clipped from V and 3 bases from J, the junction kept 11 bases outside the gene matches. Germline CDR1 GTSNPN, CDR2 SVGIG (reference sequence). This CDR3 is built from 17 residues.

The chain has TRBV11-2 and TRBJ1-2, with 7 nucleotides matching TRBD1. The germline CDR1 and CDR2 sequences are SGHAT and FQNNGV. V shed 0 bases and J 2 bases; nucleotides not matched to a gene: 6. The CDR3 length is 16 residues. The CDR3 protein is CASSLDIWTGNYGYTF. The CDR3 DNA follows: TGTGCCAGCAGCTTAGATATTTGGACAGGCAACTATGGCTACACCTTC.

The rearrangement links TRBV2 to TRBJ1-1, with 7 positions matching TRBD1. Germline V gives CDR1 SNHLY, CDR2 FYNNEI. This CDR3 region has 13 residues. V dropped 6 bases and J dropped 3; count of bases not matched to a gene: 4. CDR3 residues: CASSGQEDTEAFF. For the CDR3, the DNA is TGTGCCAGCAGCGGACAGGAGGACACTGAAGCTTTCTTT. Together with reference TRBV2 and TRBJ1-1, the CDR3 gives the full variable domain: EPEVTQTPSHQVTQMGQEVILRCVPISNHLYFYWYRQILGQKVEFLVSFYNNEISEKSEIFDDQFSVERPDGSNFTLKIRSTKLEDSAMYFCASSGQEDTEAFFGQGTRLTVV.

This clone was found a few times. The rearrangement links TRBV7-8 to TRBJ1-5, with unresolved D. Germline V lookup: CDR1 SGHVS, CDR2 FQNEAQ. Trimming took off 5 bases at V and 0 bases at J, with 8 bases between the two ends. CDR3 length: 14 amino acids. The CDR3 protein is CASSPDNSNQPQHF. Written as DNA, the CDR3 is TGTGCCAGCAGCCCTGACAATAGCAATCAGCCCCAGCATTTT.

This chain links TRBV19 with TRBJ1-2, with a weak D call TRBD1 (5 bases). CDR3 size: 12 residues. V was clipped by 6 bases and J by 8 bases, with 13 bases between them. Germline CDR1 and CDR2: LNHDA and SQIVND (reference sequence). The CDR3 bases are TGTGCCAGTAGAGAAGGGGCTTCGGGCTACACCTTC. Translating gives CASREGASGYTF.

This clone is a singleton in its sample. The rearrangement links TRBV4-2 to TRBJ2-3; D remains unclear. The V gene lost 4 bases and the J gene lost 1 base, with 9 bases spanning the gap. CDR1 is LGHNA, CDR2 YNFKEQ, per germline. The CDR3 has 14 amino acids. This CDR3 reads CASSLGRRTDTQYF. CDR3 nucleotide sequence: TGTGCCAGCAGCCTTGGCAGGCGCACAGATACGCAGTATTTT.

J is TRBJ1-1 and V is TRBV6-5; 9 bases line up with TRBD1. V gave up 8 bases and J gave up 4 bases; unmatched junction bases: 11. Germline V gene lookup returns CDR1 MNHEY and CDR2 SVGAGI. This CDR3 spans 15 amino acids. As DNA, the CDR3 is TGTGCCAGCCGGAATACAGGGGGCTGGGGCACTGAAGCTTTCTTT. Translating it yields CASRNTGGWGTEAFF.

The chain joins TRBV7-3 to TRBJ2-2; maybe TRBD1 (6 bases). Per the germline V gene, CDR1 is SGHTA and CDR2 is FQGTGA. V was clipped by 1 base and J by 3 bases, with 9 bases between them. The CDR3 is 15 residues long. The CDR3 region has the DNA TGTGCCAGCAGCTTAAGTGGGGGCGACACCGGGGAGCTGTTTTTT. This encodes CASSLSGGDTGELFF.

The chain uses TRBV7-9 and TRBJ2-7, with unresolved D. In germline, CDR1 is SEHNR, CDR2 FQNEAQ (reference sequence). The CDR3 length is 13 residues. V was pared by 2 bases and J by 3 bases, with 8 bases between. CDR3 bases: TGTGCCAGCAGCTTAACAGCCTACTACGAGCAGTACTTC. It is translated as CASSLTAYYEQYF. The variable domain in full, completed from reference TRBV7-9 and TRBJ2-7, reads DTGVSQNPRHKITKRGQNVTFRCDPISEHNRLYWYRQTLGQGPEFLTYFQNEAQLEKSRLLSDRFSAERPKGSFSTLEIQRTEQGDSAMYLCASSLTAYYEQYFGPGTRLTVT.

CDR3: CASSYHTGTGGNGYTF. The CDR3 bases are TGTGCCAGCAGTTACCACACAGGGACAGGGGGAAATGGCTACACCTTC. This chain joins TRBV6-5 and TRBJ1-2; 11 nucleotides agree with TRBD1. The CDR3 covers 16 residues. V trimming: 2 bases; J trimming: 6 bases; junction bases outside the gene matches: 8. The V gene's germline CDR1 is MNHEY and CDR2 SVGAGI.

The chain uses TRBV30 and TRBJ2-1; possible D gene TRBD1, 5 bases. Trimming took 8 bases from V and 8 from J, leaving 22 bases between them. Germline assignment: CDR1 GTSNPN and CDR2 SVGIG (reference sequence). This CDR3 has 14 residues. CDR3 coding DNA: TGTGCCGGAATCCTCGACCTGGGGCCGCATGAGCAGTTCTTC. This translates into CAGILDLGPHEQFF.

The chain links TRBV7-9 to TRBJ1-4; 7 bases map to TRBD1. J gave up 0 bases and V 5 bases, and 9 bases lay outside the gene matches. This CDR3 is built from 17 residues. Per germline, CDR1 SEHNR and CDR2 FQNEAQ (reference sequence). CDR3 sequence reads: CASSRETGFSTNEKLFF. The CDR3 nucleotides are TGTGCCAGCAGCCGGGAGACAGGGTTTTCAACTAATGAAAAACTGTTTTTT.

The gene calls are TRBV15 and TRBJ2-7, with D possibly TRBD1 on 6 matching bases. The CDR3 totals 14 residues. Germline loops: CDR1 LNHNV, CDR2 YYDKDF (reference sequence). Trimming cost V 4 bases and J 7 bases, with 17 bases left between them. The CDR3 protein is CATSKSQGIREQYF. The CDR3 bases are TGTGCCACCAGCAAATCACAGGGAATCCGGGAGCAGTACTTC.